This TCR beta chain was sequenced for a study of blood T cell repertoires in COVID-19. Study-level information: The samples span acute and convalescent COVID-19 from the United States, Italy and Spain. T cells, B-cell-depleted T cells, or PBMCs supplied cDNA or gDNA.

V dropped 8 bases and J dropped 3; count of bases not matched to a gene: 3. The germline V gene encodes CDR1 MDHEN and CDR2 SYDVKM. The CDR3 sequence is 13 residues long. The assay was immunoSEQ multiplex PCR, and TCRdb's table has in-frame clones only and misses some. In the table there are hundreds of thousands of clones, about 90% of which are singletons. Clinical history as reported by participants underpinned cohort assignment. Donors in Cohort 3 who had recovered were those with two negative PCRs, healthcare professional clearance, or resolution of their symptoms. This rearrangement joins TRBV28 to TRBJ2-7; TRBD1 matches 11 bases. The source is a woman aged 25-40 years who had recovered from COVID-19. Sequencing was carried out using PBMCs or T cells enriched from blood (not recorded which). CDR3 sequence reads: CASSGQGDYEQYF. CDR3 bases: TGTGCCAGCTCGGGACAGGGGGACTACGAGCAGTACTTC.